This TCR beta chain emerged from a study of OX40 agonist ivuxolimab in advanced cancers. Across the study: One hepatocellular carcinoma and two cutaneous melanoma patients partially responded.

Autoimmune disease history or systemic immunosuppression led to patient exclusion. The study's findings and limits: In CD8+ T cells, expanded clones were on average more numerous than in CD4+. Dosing at 0.1 to 3.0 mg/kg was accompanied by clonal expansion of CD4+ and CD8+ blood T cells by week 6.

A note on this clone: Antigen unknown.

The germline CDR1 and CDR2 sequences are SGHKS and YYEKEE (reference sequence). CDR3 length equals 13 residues. With 4 bases removed from V and 1 base from J, the gap between germline ends came to 8 bases. Using immunoSEQ multiplex PCR, the repertoire was profiled, and TCRdb retains in-frame clones only, with some absent. The table has about 110,000 clones, 90% seen once. The TCR was taken from an adult with an advanced solid tumor such as melanoma, head and neck, liver or kidney cancer. Sequencing used CD4+ or CD8+ T cells sorted from blood, obtained in a trial of the OX40 agonist ivuxolimab. This chain connects TRBV5-5 to TRBJ1-1, with a weak D call TRBD1 (6 bases). The CDR3 coding sequence is TGTGCCAGCAGCACACAGGGGAACACTGAAGCTTTCTTT. Amino acid sequence: CASSTQGNTEAFF. Filled out from reference TRBV5-5 and TRBJ1-1, the complete variable domain reads DAGVTQSPTHLIKTRGQQVTLRCSPISGHKSVSWYQQVLGQGPQFIFQYYEKEERGRGNFPDRFSARQFPNYSSELNVNALLLGDSALYLCASSTQGNTEAFFGQGTRLTVV.